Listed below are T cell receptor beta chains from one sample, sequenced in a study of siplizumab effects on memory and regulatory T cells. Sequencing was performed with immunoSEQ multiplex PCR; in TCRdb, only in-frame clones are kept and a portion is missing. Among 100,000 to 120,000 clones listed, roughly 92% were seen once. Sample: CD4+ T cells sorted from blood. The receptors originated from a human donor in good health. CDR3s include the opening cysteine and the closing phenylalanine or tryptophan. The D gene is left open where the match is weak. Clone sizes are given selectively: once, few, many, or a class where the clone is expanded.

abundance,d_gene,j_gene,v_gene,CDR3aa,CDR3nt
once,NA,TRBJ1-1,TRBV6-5,CASHWAGLMNTEAFF,TGTGCCAGCCACTGGGCAGGACTGATGAACACTGAAGCTTTCTTT
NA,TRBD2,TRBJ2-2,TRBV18,CASSPGLTTGELFF,TGTGCCAGCTCACCGGGACTAACAACCGGGGAGCTGTTTTTT
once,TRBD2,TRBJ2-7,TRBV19,CASRVTASGHYEQYF,TGTGCCAGTAGAGTGACCGCTAGCGGGCACTACGAGCAGTACTTC
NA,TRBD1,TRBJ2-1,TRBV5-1,CASSRGTGGQYEQFF,TGCGCCAGCAGCCGAGGGACAGGGGGCCAGTATGAGCAGTTCTTC
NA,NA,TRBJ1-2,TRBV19,CASKGQGRNYGYTF,TGTGCCAGTAAGGGGCAGGGAAGAAACTATGGCTACACCTTC
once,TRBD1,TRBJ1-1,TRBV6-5,CASSYSKDRVNTEAFF,TGTGCCAGCAGTTACTCGAAGGACAGGGTTAACACTGAAGCTTTCTTT
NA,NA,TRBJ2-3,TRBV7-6,CASSLGRGGGQGSTDTQYF,TGTGCCAGCAGCTTAGGAAGGGGAGGGGGCCAGGGTAGCACAGATACGCAGTATTTT
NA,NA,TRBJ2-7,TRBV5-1,CASSRDLYEQYF,TGCGCCAGCAGCAGGGACCTCTACGAGCAGTACTTC
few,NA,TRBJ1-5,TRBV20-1,CSARDDGPQHF,TGCAGTGCTAGAGATGACGGGCCCCAGCATTTT
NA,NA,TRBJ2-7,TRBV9,CASSVGGTGSFHEQYF,TGTGCCAGCAGCGTAGGGGGGACCGGATCTTTTCACGAGCAGTACTTC
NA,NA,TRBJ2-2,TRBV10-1,CASSEANSGPGELFF,TGCGCCAGCAGTGAGGCGAATTCAGGGCCCGGGGAGCTGTTTTTT
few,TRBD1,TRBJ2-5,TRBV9,CASTPTGVIQETQYF,TGTGCCAGCACCCCGACAGGGGTGATCCAAGAGACCCAGTACTTC